This T cell receptor (beta chain) was retrieved from a study of cytomegalovirus exposure and HLA in healthy donors. Study background: Findings of an earlier analysis included some 120 million unique TCR beta sequences from 190 million or so T cells. Study results and limitations: TCR beta chain V- and J-gene trimming was linked, in a later analysis, to a missense variant in DCLRE1C. As a later analysis revealed, most CMV-associated TCR beta chains appeared HLA-restricted. With DRB1 most and HLA-C fewest, TCR association rates differed between HLA loci in a later analysis.

About this clone itself: Its specificity is unknown.

The primer mix had 60 Vbeta and 13 Jbeta primers. The protocol was immunoSEQ multiplex PCR, while the TCRdb copy is restricted to in-frame clones and leaves out a portion. The sample includes some 180,000 clones, 73% seen only once; the top ten take approximately 5.4%. The CDR3 length is 15 residues. V lost 2 bases, J lost 5 bases, and 13 bases lay in between. Germline V gene sequence: CDR1 LGHNA, CDR2 YSLEER. This receptor was identified in a woman between 18 and 29 years old in good health and CMV-seropositive. V and J are TRBV4-3 and TRBJ1-5, with D uncertain. The sample taken for sequencing was PBMCs. CDR3 amino acids: CASSQSKIRDQPQHF. The CDR3, as DNA: TGCGCCAGCAGCCAATCGAAAATTCGAGATCAGCCCCAGCATTTT.